A single sample is the source of the 13 T cell receptor beta chains below, sequenced in a study of blood T cell repertoires in COVID-19. The table came from immunoSEQ multiplex PCR; TCRdb's copy has only in-frame clones and leaves some out. Of fewer than 65,000 clones in the sample, about 88% were seen once. The source material was peripheral blood. The receptors here all came from a human donor in a cohort sampled during active COVID-19.

J is TRBJ2-3 and V is TRBV5-4, with D possibly TRBD1 on 5 matching bases. The germline V gene has CDR1 SGHNT and CDR2 YYREEE (reference sequence). CDR3 length equals 13 residues. V was cut by 9 bases and J by 2 bases, with 13 bases left in between. This chain's CDR3 is CATQGQNTDTQYF. The CDR3 bases are TGTGCCACTCAGGGCCAGAACACAGATACGCAGTATTTT.

This chain uses TRBV25-1 with TRBJ2-5, with TRBD2 matching over 8 bases. This CDR3 region has 15 residues. The trim removed 4 bases at V and 3 bases at J, leaving 7 bases unmatched. Germline V CDR1 and CDR2: MGHDK, SYGVNS. CDR3 DNA: TGTGCCAGCAGTGGGACCGGGACTAGAAAAGAGACCCAGTACTTC. Residues: CASSGTGTRKETQYF.

CDR3 DNA: TGTGCCAGCAGACAGGGGATTTCCTACGAGCAGTACTTC. Its protein product is CASRQGISYEQYF. This chain links TRBV12-3 or TRBV12-4 with TRBJ2-7; 7 bases agree with TRBD1. This CDR3 is 13 amino acids long. V shed 6 bases and J 1 base; nucleotides not matched to a gene: 3.

The chain is built from TRBV5-4 and TRBJ1-1, with 8 nucleotides matching TRBD1. Germline V CDR1 and CDR2: SGHNT, YYREEE (reference sequence). This CDR3 contains 13 residues. V shed 5 bases and J 1 base; nucleotides not matched to a gene: 1. The CDR3 nucleotides are TGTGCCAGCAGGGGACAGGCGAACACTGAAGCTTTCTTT. Amino acid sequence: CASRGQANTEAFF. Based on the CDR3 plus reference TRBV5-4 and TRBJ1-1, the full variable domain is ETGVTQSPTHLIKTRGQQVTLRCSSQSGHNTVSWYQQALGQGPQFIFQYYREEENGRGNFPPRFSGLQFPNYSSELNVNALELDDSALYLCASRGQANTEAFFGQGTRLTVV.

In this sample, this clone turned up a few times. The chain has TRBV6-6 and TRBJ2-7; 9 bases line up with TRBD1. CDR1 is MNHNY, CDR2 SVGAGI, per germline (reference sequence). V shed 2 bases, J shed 3 bases, and the junction held 2 bases outside the gene matches. The CDR3 is 14 amino acids. The CDR3 coding sequence is TGTGCCAGCAGTTACCCGGGACAGGGCTACGAGCAGTACTTC. It codes for CASSYPGQGYEQYF.

V and J are TRBV5-1 and TRBJ1-1; possible D gene TRBD1, 5 bases. CDR3 size: 14 residues. The germline gives CDR1 SGHRS, CDR2 YFSETQ. Trimming cost V 0 bases and J 4 bases, with 10 bases left between them. The chain's CDR3 is CASSLGDFGTEAFF. The CDR3, as DNA: TGCGCCAGCAGCTTGGGGGACTTTGGCACTGAAGCTTTCTTT.

This sequence joins TRBV28 and TRBJ2-7, with 7 bases aligning to TRBD1. This CDR3 spans 13 amino acids. Looked up from germline, CDR1 is MDHEN and CDR2 is SYDVKM. The V and J ends lost 5 bases and 3 bases, in that order; junction bases with no gene match: 4. The CDR3 DNA sequence: TGTGCCAGCAGTCGGCAGGGGGTCTACGAGCAGTACTTC. As protein: CASSRQGVYEQYF.

The V gene is TRBV28, the J gene TRBJ1-2; no firm D call. The V end was cut by 6 bases, the J end by 6 bases, with 11 bases between. Germline values: CDR1 MDHEN, CDR2 SYDVKM. This CDR3 comprises 12 residues. CDR3 bases: TGTGCCAGCAGGAGGACTACAGATGGCTACACCTTC. Translation: CASRRTTDGYTF.

The rearrangement uses TRBV12-3 or TRBV12-4 and TRBJ1-6; D is unresolved. V lost 3 bases and J 11 bases, leaving 11 bases between the germline ends. The CDR3 is made up of 13 amino acids. The DNA for the CDR3 is TGTGCCAGCAGTTTCCCCGCCGGGGCACCCCTCCACTTT. Encoded protein: CASSFPAGAPLHF.

This clone was counted a few times. This rearrangement joins TRBV3-1 (or the pseudogene TRBV3-2) to TRBJ1-5; no definite D call. V shed 0 bases and J shed 5 bases, with 17 bases lying between them. The germline gives CDR1 LGHDT, CDR2 YNNKEL (reference sequence). This CDR3 comprises 17 residues. The CDR3 sequence is CASSQDYGEPAHQPQHF. DNA for the CDR3: TGTGCCAGCAGCCAAGATTACGGGGAGCCTGCACATCAGCCCCAGCATTTT.

The chain combines TRBV5-1 with TRBJ2-3, with D perhaps matching TRBD1 (5 bases). The CDR3 sequence is 16 residues long. Germline CDR1 reads SGHRS; CDR2 reads YFSETQ. V shed 4 bases and J shed 2 bases, with 17 bases lying between them. This CDR3 is CASSPPYDRSTDTQYF. CDR3 nucleotide sequence: TGCGCCAGCAGCCCCCCGTATGACAGATCCACAGATACGCAGTATTTT.

The genes are TRBV4-3 and TRBJ2-6; 7 nucleotides agree with TRBD1. CDR1 is LGHNA, CDR2 YSLEER, per germline. There are 18 residues in the CDR3. The V segment lost 0 bases and the J segment 0 bases; nucleotides outside the gene matches: 5. CDR3 protein: CASSQDDRVRSGANVLTF. The CDR3 coding sequence is TGCGCCAGCAGCCAAGACGACAGGGTTCGCTCTGGGGCCAACGTCCTGACTTTC.

The chain combines TRBV24-1 with TRBJ2-2; 8 bases map to TRBD1. Unmatched junction bases numbered 9, after V lost 10 bases and J lost 3 bases. The CDR3 spans 15 residues. Germline V gives CDR1 KGHDR, CDR2 SFDVKD. The DNA of the CDR3 is TGTGCCACGAAATCGGGACAGGCGGACACCGGGGAGCTGTTTTTT. Its protein is CATKSGQADTGELFF.